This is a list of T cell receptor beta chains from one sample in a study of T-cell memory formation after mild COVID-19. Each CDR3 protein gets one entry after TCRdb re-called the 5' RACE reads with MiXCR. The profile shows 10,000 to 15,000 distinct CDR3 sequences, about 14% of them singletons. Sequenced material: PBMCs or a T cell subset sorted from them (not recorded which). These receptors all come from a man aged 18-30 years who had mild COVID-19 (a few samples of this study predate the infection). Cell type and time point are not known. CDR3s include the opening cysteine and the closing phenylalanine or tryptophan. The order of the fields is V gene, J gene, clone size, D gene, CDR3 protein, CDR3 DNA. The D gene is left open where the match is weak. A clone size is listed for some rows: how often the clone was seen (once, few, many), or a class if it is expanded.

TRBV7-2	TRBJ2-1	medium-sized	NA	CASSPRYYQEGEQFF	TGTGCCAGCAGCCCCCGGTACTACCAGGAGGGTGAGCAGTTCTTC
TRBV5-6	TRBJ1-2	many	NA	CASSPWPQEYYGYTF	TGTGCCAGCAGCCCCTGGCCCCAGGAGTACTATGGCTACACCTTC
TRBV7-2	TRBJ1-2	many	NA	CASSTTVSYGYTF	TGTGCCAGCAGCACAACAGTCTCCTATGGCTACACCTTC
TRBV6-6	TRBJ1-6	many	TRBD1	CASSFWTGNSPLHF	TGTGCCAGCAGTTTCTGGACAGGGAATTCACCCCTCCACTTT
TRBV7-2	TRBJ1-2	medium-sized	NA	CASTPDSPGPGYTF	TGTGCCAGCACCCCGGACAGCCCGGGACCTGGCTACACCTTC
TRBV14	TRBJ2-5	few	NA	CASSRRWAPGFETQYF	TGTGCCAGCAGCCGGCGCTGGGCCCCAGGATTTGAGACCCAGTACTTC
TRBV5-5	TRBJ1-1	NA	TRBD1	CASRRQGQNTEAFF	TGTGCCAGCAGAAGACAGGGGCAGAACACTGAAGCTTTCTTT
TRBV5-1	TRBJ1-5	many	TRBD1	CASSLGTGGNNQPQHF	TGCGCCAGCAGCTTGGGGACAGGGGGCAACAATCAGCCCCAGCATTTT
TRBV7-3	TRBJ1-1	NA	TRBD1	CASSTGGGGTEAFF	TGTGCCAGCAGTACAGGGGGTGGAGGCACTGAAGCTTTCTTT
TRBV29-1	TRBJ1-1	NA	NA	CSVEDSWNTEAFF	TGCAGCGTTGAAGACTCGTGGAACACTGAAGCTTTCTTT
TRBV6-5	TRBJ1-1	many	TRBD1	CASSSDRANTEAFF	TGTGCCAGCAGCTCAGACAGGGCGAACACTGAAGCTTTCTTT
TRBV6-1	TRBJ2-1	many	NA	CASSEALLGVYNEQFF	TGTGCCAGCAGTGAAGCGCTCCTAGGAGTATACAATGAGCAGTTCTTC
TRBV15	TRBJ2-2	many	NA	CATSREWVVNTGELFF	TGTGCCACCAGCAGAGAGTGGGTCGTTAACACCGGGGAGCTGTTTTTT
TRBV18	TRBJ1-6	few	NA	CASSPTARPNDHSPLHF	TGTGCCAGCTCACCAACCGCCAGGCCGAATGATCATTCACCCCTCCACTTT
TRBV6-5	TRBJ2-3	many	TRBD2	CASSYLAGGTDTQYF	TGTGCCAGCAGTTACCTAGCGGGGGGCACAGATACGCAGTATTTT
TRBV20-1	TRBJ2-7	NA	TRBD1	CSAPLPGQGTYEQYF	TGCAGTGCTCCCTTACCGGGACAGGGTACCTACGAGCAGTACTTC
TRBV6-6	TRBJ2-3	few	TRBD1	CASKDRGGSDTQYF	TGTGCCAGCAAGGACAGGGGGGGGTCAGATACGCAGTATTTT
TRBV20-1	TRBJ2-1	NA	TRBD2	CSARTSGTYNEQLF	TGCAGTGCTCGGACTAGCGGGACCTACAATGAGCAGTTATTC
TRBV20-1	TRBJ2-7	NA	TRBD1	CSARTGIRYEQYF	TGCAGTGCTAGGACAGGGATCCGCTACGAGCAGTACTTC
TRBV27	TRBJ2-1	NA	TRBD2	CASGGLSPSLAGAYNEQFF	TGTGCCAGCGGTGGCCTATCACCGTCACTAGCGGGGGCCTACAATGAGCAGTTCTTC
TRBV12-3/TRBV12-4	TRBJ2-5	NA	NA	CASSQRTILGGTQYF	TGTGCCAGCAGTCAACGGACTATTTTGGGGGGGACCCAGTACTTC
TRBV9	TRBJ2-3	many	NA	CASSGGGSTDTQYF	TGTGCCAGCAGCGGGGGCGGATCCACAGATACGCAGTATTTT
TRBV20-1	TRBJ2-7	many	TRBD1	CSAGTGGFYEQYF	TGCAGTGCTGGGACAGGGGGATTCTACGAGCAGTACTTC
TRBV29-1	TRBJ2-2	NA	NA	CSVEVWGRVRTGELFF	TGCAGCGTTGAAGTCTGGGGCCGTGTGAGGACCGGGGAGCTGTTTTTT
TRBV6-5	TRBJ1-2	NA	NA	CASSYEGSDPTRGYTF	TGTGCCAGCAGTTACGAGGGATCAGACCCAACTAGGGGCTACACCTTC
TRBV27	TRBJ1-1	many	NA	CASMRIGGGTEAFF	TGTGCCAGCATGCGTATCGGAGGGGGCACTGAAGCTTTCTTT
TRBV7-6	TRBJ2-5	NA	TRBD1	CASSLGGTGLQETQYF	TGTGCCAGCAGCTTAGGGGGGACAGGCCTACAAGAGACCCAGTACTTC
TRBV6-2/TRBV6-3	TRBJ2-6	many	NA	CASSWNSGANVLTF	TGTGCCAGCAGTTGGAACTCTGGGGCCAACGTCCTGACTTTC
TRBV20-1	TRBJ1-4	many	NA	CSARRTALDEKLFF	TGCAGTGCTAGACGGACAGCGCTGGATGAAAAACTGTTTTTT
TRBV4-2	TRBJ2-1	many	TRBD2	CASSLGGGPAYNEQFF	TGTGCCAGCAGCCTAGGCGGGGGGCCAGCCTACAATGAGCAGTTCTTC
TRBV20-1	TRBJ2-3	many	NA	CSAPPSVTYFTDTQYF	TGCAGTGCTCCCCCTAGCGTGACTTACTTCACAGATACGCAGTATTTT
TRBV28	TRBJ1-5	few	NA	CASSPRGRNQPQHF	TGTGCCAGCAGTCCCCGGGGCCGAAATCAGCCCCAGCATTTT
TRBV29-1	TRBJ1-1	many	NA	CSVFPPLIGRDAFF	TGCAGCGTTTTCCCCCCTCTGATTGGGAGGGATGCTTTCTTT
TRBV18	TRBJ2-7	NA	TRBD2	CASSPGLADSYEQYF	TGTGCCAGCTCTCCCGGACTAGCGGATTCCTACGAGCAGTACTTC
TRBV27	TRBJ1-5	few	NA	CASSLLGGSGQPQHF	TGTGCCAGCAGTTTGTTGGGGGGTAGCGGTCAGCCCCAGCATTTT
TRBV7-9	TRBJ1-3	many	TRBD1	CASSTPDRGYSGNTIYF	TGTGCCAGCAGCACCCCGGACAGGGGGTATTCTGGAAACACCATATATTTT
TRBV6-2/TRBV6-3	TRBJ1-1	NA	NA	CATTGHLNTEAFF	TGTGCCACCACGGGACACCTAAACACTGAAGCTTTCTTT
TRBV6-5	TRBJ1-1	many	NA	CASRPGSRTEAFF	TGTGCCAGCAGACCCGGCAGCCGTACTGAAGCTTTCTTT
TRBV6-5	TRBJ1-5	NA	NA	CASKERVNQPQHF	TGTGCCAGCAAGGAAAGGGTCAATCAGCCCCAGCATTTT
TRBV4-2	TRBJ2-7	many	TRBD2	CASSFQRGGPREQYF	TGTGCCAGCAGTTTCCAGCGGGGGGGGCCGAGGGAGCAGTACTTC
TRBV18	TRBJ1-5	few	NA	CASSTWPRQQQPQHF	TGTGCCAGCTCAACATGGCCCCGTCAGCAACAGCCCCAGCATTTT
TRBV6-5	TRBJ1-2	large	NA	CASSLYTGTPNGYTF	TGTGCCAGCAGCCTATACACCGGGACCCCTAATGGCTACACCTTC
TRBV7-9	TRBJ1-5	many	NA	CASSPGRGYQPQHF	TGTGCCAGCAGCCCCGGCAGGGGATATCAGCCCCAGCATTTT
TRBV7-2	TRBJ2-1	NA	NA	CASSFPPPSYNEQFF	TGTGCCAGCAGCTTCCCCCCTCCTTCCTACAATGAGCAGTTCTTC
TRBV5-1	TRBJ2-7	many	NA	CASSLDDRSSYEQYF	TGCGCCAGCAGCTTGGACGACAGGAGCTCCTACGAGCAGTACTTC
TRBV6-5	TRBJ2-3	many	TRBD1	CATTLTGGPDTQYF	TGTGCCACTACCCTAACAGGGGGCCCCGATACGCAGTATTTT
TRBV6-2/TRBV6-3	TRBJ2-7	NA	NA	CASSYSRGPYEQYF	TGTGCCAGCAGTTACTCGCGGGGTCCCTACGAGCAGTACTTC
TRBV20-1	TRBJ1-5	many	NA	CSAPTESNQPQHF	TGCAGTGCCCCGACAGAGAGCAATCAGCCCCAGCATTTT